Listed here are 2 T cell receptor beta chains from one sample, sequenced in a study of T cell responses to AZD1222 COVID-19 vaccine. Measured with immunoSEQ multiplex PCR; TCRdb has only the in-frame clones, and not every one. This table has 180,000 or so clones, less than 95% appearing once. The source material was peripheral blood, sampled on day 0 of AZD1222 vaccination. Every receptor here comes from an adult in good health.

As concerns this clone: The germline gene is not matched at one end of the junction; a read error may be the cause. The chain couples TRBV28 to TRBJ1-6, with 11 bases lining up with TRBD1. The CDR3 totals 13 residues. In germline, CDR1 is MDHEN, CDR2 SYDVKM. The CDR3 DNA reads TGTGCCAGCAGTCCCCCCGGGACAGGGGGGCACGACTTT. This translates into CASSPPGTGGHDF.

This clone is a singleton in its sample. This sequence joins TRBV30 and TRBJ1-2; 7 bases map to TRBD1. The CDR3 is 13 amino acids. J was trimmed by 0 bases and V by 8 bases; bases with no gene match: 6. Per the germline V gene, CDR1 is GTSNPN and CDR2 is SVGIG (reference sequence). Here the CDR3 DNA reads TGTGCCCACGGGACAGTAGCTAACTATGGCTACACCTTC. It translates to CAHGTVANYGYTF.